This T cell receptor beta chain came from a study of OX40 agonist ivuxolimab in advanced cancers. Broader study findings: Certain nonresponders likewise exhibited a low normalized T-cell clonal expansion.

V was trimmed by 4 bases and J by 0 bases, leaving 10 bases between them. This CDR3 comprises 14 residues. Germline V gene lookup returns CDR1 SNHLY and CDR2 FYNNEI. This clone was recorded only once. Its antigen is currently unknown. The repertoire was sequenced with immunoSEQ multiplex PCR; TCRdb's copy has only in-frame clones and lacks some. This table holds over 50,000 clones, 92% found once. The sample in question was CD4+ or CD8+ T cells sorted from blood, obtained in a trial of the OX40 agonist ivuxolimab. The V call is TRBV2, the J call TRBJ2-7, with D perhaps TRBD2 (5 bases). This sequence was found in an adult with an advanced solid tumor such as melanoma, head and neck, liver or kidney cancer. The CDR3 DNA reads as TGTGCCAGCAGTGGTCTAGCCGACTCCTACGAGCAGTACGTC. Encoded protein: CASSGLADSYEQYV.